The source of this T cell receptor (beta chain) is a study of early T cells in non-severe SARS-CoV-2 infection. Germline assignment: CDR1 MNHNS and CDR2 SASEGT. V was trimmed by 4 bases and J by 4 bases, leaving 12 bases between them. The CDR3 is 14 residues long. Comments on this clonotype: Its matching antigen is unknown.

The protocol attached unique molecular identifiers to individual cDNA molecules. TCRdb reanalysed the 5' RACE reads using MiXCR and keeps one entry per CDR3 protein. This table has about 33,000 distinct CDR3 sequences, 5% appearing once. Study-level points and caveats: Using VDJdb, the matching emphasized anti-spike CD8 responses while missing private and CD4 specificities.

The TCR originated in an adult who was a healthcare worker with PCR-confirmed SARS-CoV-2 infection or an uninfected control (not recorded which). The sample was whole blood. This rearrangement joins TRBV6-1 to TRBJ2-3, with D maybe TRBD1 (5 bases). CDR3 coding DNA: TGTGCCAGCAGTGTAAGGGGTCTTGCAGATACGCAGTATTTT. Encoded protein: CASSVRGLADTQYF.